These 8 T cell receptor beta chains were sequenced from one sample in a study of T-cell memory formation after mild COVID-19 (dated by TCRdb to about 2021). Library preparation was by 5' RACE. Reads for this sample came from an Illumina NovaSeq 6000. Through fastp at Q25 and MiXCR, TCRdb rebuilt clones from the public reads, retaining in-frame beta chains. Merged by CDR3 protein, the rows form single entries marked with the most common genes and DNA. The sample table shows a few hundred thousand distinct CDR3 sequences, and around a sixth are seen once. Approximately 20% of the sample comes from the top ten. Sequences were obtained from PBMCs or a T cell subset sorted from them (not recorded which). Every receptor here comes from a man between 18 and 35 years old who had mild COVID-19 (a few samples of this study predate the infection). The sample titles of this study are shuffled in the database, so cell type and time point are left out; the donor was told from shared clones.

The CDR3 region is CASSYGGASPLHF. The CDR3 region has the DNA TGTGCCAGCAGTTACGGCGGAGCGTCACCCCTCCACTTT. The chain carries TRBV6-2 or TRBV6-3 and TRBJ1-6; the D is unclear. The CDR3 totals 13 residues. The V gene's germline CDR1 is MNHEY and CDR2 SVGEGT. V lost 2 bases and J lost 10, with 9 bases in between.

This sequence joins TRBV18 and TRBJ1-2; D uncertain. Germline V gives CDR1 KGHSH, CDR2 LQKENI. The CDR3 has 15 amino acids. V dropped 0 bases and J dropped 0 bases, with 8 bases sitting between them. CDR3 protein: CASSPPSSANYGYTF. CDR3 DNA: TGTGCCAGCTCACCACCGAGTTCAGCTAACTATGGCTACACCTTC. The full variable domain, completed using reference TRBV18 and TRBJ1-2, is NAGVMQNPRHLVRRRGQEARLRCSPMKGHSHVYWYRQLPEEGLKFMVYLQKENIIDESGMPKERFSAEFPKEGPSILRIQQVVRGDSAAYFCASSPPSSANYGYTFGSGTRLTVV.

With respect to this clonotype: At one end, the junction sequence differs from germline, possibly due to a read error. The chain links TRBV7-6 to TRBJ2-5, with D uncertain. The length of the CDR3 is 13 residues. The V gene's germline CDR1 is SGHVS and CDR2 FNYEAQ. CDR3 sequence reads: CASSSIPQESQYF. CDR3 DNA sequence: TGTGCCAGCAGCTCGATACCCCAAGAGTCCCAGTACTTC.

This clonotype was recorded at least ten times. The J gene is TRBJ1-6, the V gene TRBV4-3, with D uncertain. V was cut by 0 bases and J by 6 bases, with 9 bases left in between. CDR3 length equals 15 residues. Germline V lookup: CDR1 LGHNA, CDR2 YSLEER. DNA of the CDR3: TGCGCCAGCAGCCAAGACCGGGCAGCTAATTCACCCCTCCACTTT. As protein: CASSQDRAANSPLHF.

This sequence joins TRBV10-3 and TRBJ1-1, with a weak D call TRBD1 (6 bases). The CDR3 length is 14 residues. Trimming took off 6 bases at V and 5 bases at J, with 16 bases between the two ends. Germline V lookup: CDR1 ENHRY, CDR2 SYGVKD. Written as DNA, the CDR3 is TGTGCCATCAGGGGACAAGGCTGGCATACTGAAGCTTTCTTT. This codes for CAIRGQGWHTEAFF.

This clonotype came up a few times. V and J are TRBV7-3 and TRBJ2-2; D gene unclear. CDR1 and CDR2 from the germline V gene are SGHTA and FQGTGA. The CDR3 loop spans 17 amino acids. The V and J ends lost 4 bases and 7 bases respectively, with 22 bases between them. In DNA, the CDR3 is TGTGCCAGCAGCTCATACCCCGTGGGTATTGGGCACGGGGAGCTGTTTTTT. Amino acids: CASSSYPVGIGHGELFF.

The chain is built from TRBV2 and TRBJ2-1; no definite D call. Looked up from germline, CDR1 is SNHLY and CDR2 is FYNNEI. V was cut by 7 bases and J by 0 bases, with 16 bases left in between. The CDR3 has 16 amino acids. CDR3 residues: CASMRFAPSSYNEQFF. The CDR3 DNA reads TGTGCCAGCATGAGGTTTGCCCCGAGCTCCTACAATGAGCAGTTCTTC.

The chain combines TRBV4-1 with TRBJ1-1; weak D call: TRBD1 (6 bases). The V end lost 4 bases, the J end lost 0 bases, and 12 bases lay between the germline ends. The germline V gene encodes CDR1 MGHRA and CDR2 YSYEKL. This CDR3 has 15 amino acids. The CDR3 bases are TGCGCCAGCAGCCGCCGGGACACGATGAACACTGAAGCTTTCTTT. It is translated as CASSRRDTMNTEAFF.